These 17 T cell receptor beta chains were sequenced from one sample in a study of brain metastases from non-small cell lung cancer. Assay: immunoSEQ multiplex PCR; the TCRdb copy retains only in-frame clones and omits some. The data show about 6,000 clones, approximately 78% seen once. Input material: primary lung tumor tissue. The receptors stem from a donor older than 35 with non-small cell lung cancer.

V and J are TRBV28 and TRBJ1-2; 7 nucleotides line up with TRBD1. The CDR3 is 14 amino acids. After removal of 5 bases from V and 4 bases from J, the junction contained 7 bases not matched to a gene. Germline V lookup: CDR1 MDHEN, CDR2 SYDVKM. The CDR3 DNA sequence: TGTGCCAGCAGTCCTGAACAGGGGATCTATGGCTACACCTTC. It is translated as CASSPEQGIYGYTF.

The CDR3 loop is CASSDSTGGEQFF. The DNA of the CDR3 is TGTGCCAGCAGTGACTCGACTGGCGGGGAGCAGTTCTTC. The chain combines TRBV6-4 with TRBJ2-1; tentative D call: TRBD2 (5 bases). Germline V lookup: CDR1 MRHNA, CDR2 SNTAGT. The CDR3 spans 13 residues. Trimming took 0 bases from V and 10 from J, leaving 10 bases between them.

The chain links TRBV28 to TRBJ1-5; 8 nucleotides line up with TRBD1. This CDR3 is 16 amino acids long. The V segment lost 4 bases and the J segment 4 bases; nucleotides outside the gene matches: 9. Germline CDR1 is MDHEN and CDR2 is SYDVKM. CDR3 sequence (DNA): TGTGCCAGCAGTTCCAGCCGGACAGGGACAAATCAGCCCCAGCATTTT. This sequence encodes CASSSSRTGTNQPQHF. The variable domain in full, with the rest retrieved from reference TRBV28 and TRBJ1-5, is DVKVTQSSRYLVKRTGEKVFLECVQDMDHENMFWYRQDPGLGLRLIYFSYDVKMKEKGDIPEGYSVSREKKERFSLILESASTNQTSMYLCASSSSRTGTNQPQHFGDGTRLSIL.

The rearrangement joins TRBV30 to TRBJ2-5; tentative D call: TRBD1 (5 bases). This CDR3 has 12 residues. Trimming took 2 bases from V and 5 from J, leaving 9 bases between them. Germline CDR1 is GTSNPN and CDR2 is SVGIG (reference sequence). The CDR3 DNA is TGTGCCTGGAGTCAGGGAAGGGAGACCCAGTACTTC. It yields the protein CAWSQGRETQYF.

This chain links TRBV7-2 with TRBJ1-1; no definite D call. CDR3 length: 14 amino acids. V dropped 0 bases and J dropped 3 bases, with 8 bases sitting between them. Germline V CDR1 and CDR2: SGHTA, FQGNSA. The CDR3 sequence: CASSLAGLDTEAFF. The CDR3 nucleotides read TGTGCCAGCAGCTTAGCAGGGCTGGACACTGAAGCTTTCTTT.

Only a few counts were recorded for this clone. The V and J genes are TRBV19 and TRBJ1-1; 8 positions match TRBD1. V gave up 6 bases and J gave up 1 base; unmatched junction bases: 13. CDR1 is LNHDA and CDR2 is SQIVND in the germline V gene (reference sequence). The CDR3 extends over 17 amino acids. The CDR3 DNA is TGTGCCAGTAGCAGACAGGGGCAGAATTATAGGAACACTGAAGCTTTCTTT. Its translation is CASSRQGQNYRNTEAFF.

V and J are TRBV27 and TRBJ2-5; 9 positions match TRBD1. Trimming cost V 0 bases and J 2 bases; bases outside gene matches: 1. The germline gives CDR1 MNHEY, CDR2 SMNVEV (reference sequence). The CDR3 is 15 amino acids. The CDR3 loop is CASSLSGQGQETQYF. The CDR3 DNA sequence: TGTGCCAGCAGTTTATCGGGACAGGGTCAAGAGACCCAGTACTTC.

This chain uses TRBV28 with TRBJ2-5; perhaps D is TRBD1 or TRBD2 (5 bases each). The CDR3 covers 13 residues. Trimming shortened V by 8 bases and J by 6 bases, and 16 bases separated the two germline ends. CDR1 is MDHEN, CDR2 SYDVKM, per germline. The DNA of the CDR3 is TGTGCCAGCGGGGCACCTGGGGGACAGACCCAGTACTTC. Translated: CASGAPGGQTQYF.

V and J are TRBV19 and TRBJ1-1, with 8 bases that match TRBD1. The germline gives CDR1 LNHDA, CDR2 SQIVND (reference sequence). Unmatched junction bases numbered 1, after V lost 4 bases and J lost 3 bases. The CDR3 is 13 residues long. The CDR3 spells CASSTGGYTEAFF. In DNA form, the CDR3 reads TGTGCCAGTAGTACAGGGGGCTACACTGAAGCTTTCTTT.

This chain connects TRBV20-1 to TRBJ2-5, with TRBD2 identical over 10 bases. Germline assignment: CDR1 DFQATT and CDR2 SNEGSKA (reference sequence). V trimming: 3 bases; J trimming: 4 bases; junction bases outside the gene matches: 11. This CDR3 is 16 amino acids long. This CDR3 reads CSASGLVAGGGETQYF. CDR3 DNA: TGCAGTGCTAGTGGGCTGGTAGCGGGGGGAGGAGAGACCCAGTACTTC.

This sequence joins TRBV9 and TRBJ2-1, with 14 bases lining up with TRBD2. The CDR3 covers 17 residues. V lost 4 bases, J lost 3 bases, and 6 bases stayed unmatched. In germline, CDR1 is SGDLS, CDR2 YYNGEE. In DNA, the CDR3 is TGTGCCAGCAGCCCCTGGACTAGCGGGGGGTTCTACAATGAGCAGTTCTTC. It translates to CASSPWTSGGFYNEQFF.

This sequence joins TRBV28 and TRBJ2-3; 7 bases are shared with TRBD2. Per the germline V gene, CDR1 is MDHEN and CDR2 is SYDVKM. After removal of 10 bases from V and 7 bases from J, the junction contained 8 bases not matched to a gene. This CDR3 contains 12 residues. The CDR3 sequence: CAIATSTYTQYF. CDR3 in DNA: TGTGCCATCGCGACTAGCACCTATACGCAGTATTTT.

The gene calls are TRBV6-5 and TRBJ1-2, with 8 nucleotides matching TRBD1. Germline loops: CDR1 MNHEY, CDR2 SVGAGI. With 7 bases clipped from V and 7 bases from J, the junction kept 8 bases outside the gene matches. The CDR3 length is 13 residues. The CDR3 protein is CASTLRQGRGYTF. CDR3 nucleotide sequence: TGTGCCAGCACCCTCAGACAGGGGCGTGGCTACACCTTC.

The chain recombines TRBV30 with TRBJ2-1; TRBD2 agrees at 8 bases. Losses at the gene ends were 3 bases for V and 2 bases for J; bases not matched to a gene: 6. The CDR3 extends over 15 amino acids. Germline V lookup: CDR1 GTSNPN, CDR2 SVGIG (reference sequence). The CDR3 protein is CAWRIGGGTYNEQFF. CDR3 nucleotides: TGTGCCTGGAGAATAGGCGGGGGGACCTACAATGAGCAGTTCTTC.

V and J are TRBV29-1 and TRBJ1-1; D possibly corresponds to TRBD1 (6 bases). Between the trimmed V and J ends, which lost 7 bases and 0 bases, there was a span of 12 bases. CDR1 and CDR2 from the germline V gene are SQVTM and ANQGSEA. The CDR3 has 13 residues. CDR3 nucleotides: TGCAGCGCCGGCCAGGGGATGAACACTGAAGCTTTCTTT. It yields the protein CSAGQGMNTEAFF.

The CDR3 nucleotides are TGTGCCAGTAGTCCCCGCGGAACCCTGGGCGGTAATTCACCCCTCCACTTT. Its translation: CASSPRGTLGGNSPLHF. The chain has TRBV19 and TRBJ1-6; D remains unclear. Trimming stripped 5 bases from V and 6 bases from J, with 20 bases between. This CDR3 has 17 amino acids. Germline V gene data show CDR1 as LNHDA and CDR2 as SQIVND (reference sequence).

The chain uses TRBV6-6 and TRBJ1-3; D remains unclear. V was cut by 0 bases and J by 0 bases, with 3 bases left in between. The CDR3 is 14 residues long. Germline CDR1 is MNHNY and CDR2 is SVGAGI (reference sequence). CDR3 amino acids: CASSYSDSGNTIYF. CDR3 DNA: TGTGCCAGCAGTTACTCCGACTCTGGAAACACCATATATTTT.